A single TCR beta chain is shown here with its context. Profiled with immunoSEQ multiplex PCR; TCRdb holds only in-frame clones, not every one. In the table there are fewer than 450,000 clones, 90% to 95% of which are singletons. This sample stems from a study of blood T cell repertoires in COVID-19. Study in general: There were acute and convalescent COVID-19 samples, and they came from the United States, Italy and Spain.

V was cut by 3 bases and J by 1 base, with 13 bases left in between. This CDR3 region has 17 residues. The germline V gene has CDR1 MNHNS and CDR2 SASEGT. The specimen was peripheral blood. The V call is TRBV6-1, the J call TRBJ2-6, with D hard to call. The sequence derives from a woman aged 18-29 years who had recovered from COVID-19. CDR3 DNA sequence: TGTGCCAGCAGTGATCTCCGCCTTACATCTGGGGCCAACGTCCTGACTTTC. It codes for CASSDLRLTSGANVLTF.